One and the same sample provided the 8 T cell receptor beta chains below, sequenced in a study of early T cells in non-severe SARS-CoV-2 infection. TCRdb processed the 5' RACE reads anew with MiXCR; each CDR3 protein has one entry. The sample yields about 60,000 distinct CDR3 sequences, 10% to 15% seen once. Sequencing was carried out using whole blood. The receptors here all came from an adult who was a healthcare worker with PCR-confirmed SARS-CoV-2 infection or an uninfected control (not recorded which).

The J gene is TRBJ1-1, the V gene TRBV30; 7 nucleotides line up with TRBD1. The V and J ends lost 2 bases and 5 bases, in that order; junction bases with no gene match: 8. The CDR3 has 14 amino acids. Germline loops: CDR1 GTSNPN, CDR2 SVGIG (reference sequence). The CDR3 DNA reads TGTGCCTGGAGTTGGGCAGGGGGAAGAACTGAAGCTTTCTTT. Residues: CAWSWAGGRTEAFF.

This clonotype was picked up a small number of times. The chain employs TRBV7-9 and TRBJ2-6; D remains ambiguous. Trimming took 1 base from V and 4 from J, leaving 8 bases between them. Germline V gene sequence: CDR1 SEHNR, CDR2 FQNEAQ (reference sequence). The CDR3 contains 15 residues. The CDR3 DNA is TGTGCCAGCAGCTTAGAGGGATACGGGGCCAACGTCCTGACTTTC. Amino acids: CASSLEGYGANVLTF.

In this sample, this clonotype turned up many times. The gene calls are TRBV10-3 and TRBJ2-7, with 8 bases aligning to TRBD1. The V gene end was trimmed by 0 bases and the J gene end by 5 bases; junction bases not matched to a gene: 6. The CDR3 runs 15 residues. Looked up from germline, CDR1 is ENHRY and CDR2 is SYGVKD. CDR3: CAISESFMTGDEQYF. CDR3 DNA sequence: TGTGCCATCAGTGAGTCCTTCATGACAGGGGACGAGCAGTACTTC.

The chain employs TRBV3-1 and TRBJ2-7; 11 bases map to TRBD2. Germline CDR1 reads LGHDT; CDR2 reads YNNKEL (reference sequence). Trimming at V came to 4 bases and at J to 4 bases, leaving 3 bases not matched to a gene. The CDR3 is 14 amino acids. The CDR3 protein is CASSPSSGRYEQYF. DNA of the CDR3: TGTGCCAGCAGCCCCTCTAGCGGGAGGTACGAGCAGTACTTC.

This clonotype was seen more than once but under ten times. The chain couples TRBV11-2 to TRBJ2-7; TRBD1 matches 7 bases. The CDR3 is 14 amino acids. After removal of 2 bases from V and 2 bases from J, the junction contained 3 bases not matched to a gene. The V gene's germline CDR1 is SGHAT and CDR2 FQNNGV. CDR3 in amino acids: CASSLSRGTYEQYF. For the CDR3, the DNA is TGTGCCAGCAGCTTATCCAGGGGGACCTACGAGCAGTACTTC.

In this sample, this clonotype turned up a few times. This chain connects TRBV15 to TRBJ2-7, with TRBD2 matching 9 bases. The CDR3 consists of 16 residues. The germline CDR1 and CDR2 sequences are LNHNV and YYDKDF (reference sequence). J lost 3 bases, V lost 0 bases, and 6 bases had no gene match. This chain's CDR3 is CATSRDVSGRVYEQYF. CDR3 sequence (DNA): TGTGCCACCAGCAGAGACGTTAGCGGGAGAGTCTACGAGCAGTACTTC.

The chain uses TRBV12-3 or TRBV12-4 and TRBJ2-3, with D possibly called TRBD1 or TRBD2 (6 bases each). The V end lost 3 bases, the J end lost 1 base, and 11 bases lay between the germline ends. The CDR3 has 15 residues. CDR3 sequence reads: CASSFWGAGTDTQYF. CDR3 nucleotide sequence: TGTGCCAGCAGTTTTTGGGGGGCCGGCACAGATACGCAGTATTTT.

This chain uses TRBV3-1 with TRBJ2-7; TRBD1 matches 10 bases. Per the germline V gene, CDR1 is LGHDT and CDR2 is YNNKEL (reference sequence). The CDR3 sequence is 15 residues long. Unmatched junction bases numbered 6, after V lost 4 bases and J lost 3 bases. The CDR3 loop is CASSPRQGALYEQYF. The CDR3 bases are TGTGCCAGCAGCCCCCGACAGGGGGCACTCTACGAGCAGTACTTC.